This passage covers 5 T cell receptor beta chains from one sample sequenced in a study of blood T cell repertoires in COVID-19. The data were produced by immunoSEQ multiplex PCR, yet TCRdb's version contains in-frame clones alone and is incomplete. The table has about 180,000 clones, about 83% seen once. Material for sequencing was peripheral blood. These receptors all come from an older person with COVID-19, enrolled during active disease.

About this clone itself: This sample includes further DNA sequences coding for the same CDR3. The chain recombines TRBV27 with TRBJ2-3; TRBD2 aligns across 9 bases. CDR1 MNHEY and CDR2 SMNVEV come from the germline V gene (reference sequence). The V gene end was trimmed by 3 bases and the J gene end by 3 bases; junction bases not matched to a gene: 4. This CDR3 is 15 amino acids long. The CDR3 sequence is CASSLGLALTDTQYF. DNA of the CDR3: TGTGCCAGCAGTTTGGGACTAGCTTTAACAGATACGCAGTATTTT.

The DNA for the CDR3 is TGTGCCAGCAGCCACCGGGACAGGGGCTCCTACGAGCAGTACTTC. Its translation is CASSHRDRGSYEQYF. The V and J genes are TRBV6-2 or TRBV6-3 and TRBJ2-7, with 10 bases aligning to TRBD1. Per the germline V gene, CDR1 is MNHEY and CDR2 is SVGEGT. V shed 6 bases, J shed 0 bases, and the junction held 5 bases outside the gene matches. CDR3 length: 15 residues.

This clone was counted once. The chain couples TRBV6-5 to TRBJ1-1; 12 bases align to TRBD1. The CDR3 loop spans 13 amino acids. The germline V gene encodes CDR1 MNHEY and CDR2 SVGAGI. V trimming: 10 bases; J trimming: 2 bases; junction bases outside the gene matches: 2. The CDR3 DNA follows: TGTGCCACCGGGACAGGGGGCAACACTGAAGCTTTCTTT. This codes for CATGTGGNTEAFF.

V usage is TRBV3-1 (or the pseudogene TRBV3-2) and J usage is TRBJ1-2; the D gene is possibly TRBD1 (5 bases). V was pared by 4 bases and J by 4 bases, with 19 bases between. The germline CDR1 and CDR2 sequences are LGHDT and YNNKEL (reference sequence). There are 16 residues in the CDR3. CDR3 nucleotide sequence: TGTGCCAGCAGCCCGGGACTCACAAACAGGCTCTATGGCTACACCTTC. The encoded protein is CASSPGLTNRLYGYTF.

This chain joins TRBV18 and TRBJ2-7; D might be TRBD1 (6 bases). There are 13 residues in the CDR3. The germline V gene encodes CDR1 KGHSH and CDR2 LQKENI. Trimming left V 3 bases short and J 3 bases short, with 9 bases between. The CDR3 DNA sequence: TGTGCCAGCTCACCGGGCAGGGGCTACGAGCAGTACTTC. Translated, it gives CASSPGRGYEQYF. Based on the CDR3 plus reference TRBV18 and TRBJ2-7, the full variable domain is NAGVMQNPRHLVRRRGQEARLRCSPMKGHSHVYWYRQLPEEGLKFMVYLQKENIIDESGMPKERFSAEFPKEGPSILRIQQVVRGDSAAYFCASSPGRGYEQYFGPGTRLTVT.